The T cell receptor beta chain described here comes from a study of blood T cell repertoires in COVID-19. Overall study context: Acute and convalescent COVID-19 samples came from the United States, Italy and Spain. T cells, B-cell-depleted T cells, or PBMCs provided the cDNA or gDNA that served as material.

Trimming cost V 7 bases and J 3 bases; bases outside gene matches: 14. Germline V gene lookup returns CDR1 MNHNY and CDR2 SVGAGI (reference sequence). CDR3 length equals 16 residues. Original processing notes: Quantification of nucleated cells was approximated via reference gene primer amplification. Some clones are missing from TCRdb's copy, which holds only in-frame ones; the method was immunoSEQ multiplex PCR. V and J calls and clone size come straight from that table; D and trimming were deduced from the DNA. The table lists 400,000 to 450,000 clones, 86% of them singletons. Sequencing was done on a sample of peripheral blood. V gene TRBV6-6 combines with J gene TRBJ2-7; the match to TRBD2 covers 8 bases. The sequence derives from a woman aged 25 to 45 with active or convalescent COVID-19. CDR3 amino acids: CASKGGSGINIYEQYF. The CDR3 nucleotides are TGTGCCAGCAAAGGCGGTAGCGGGATAAACATCTACGAGCAGTACTTC.